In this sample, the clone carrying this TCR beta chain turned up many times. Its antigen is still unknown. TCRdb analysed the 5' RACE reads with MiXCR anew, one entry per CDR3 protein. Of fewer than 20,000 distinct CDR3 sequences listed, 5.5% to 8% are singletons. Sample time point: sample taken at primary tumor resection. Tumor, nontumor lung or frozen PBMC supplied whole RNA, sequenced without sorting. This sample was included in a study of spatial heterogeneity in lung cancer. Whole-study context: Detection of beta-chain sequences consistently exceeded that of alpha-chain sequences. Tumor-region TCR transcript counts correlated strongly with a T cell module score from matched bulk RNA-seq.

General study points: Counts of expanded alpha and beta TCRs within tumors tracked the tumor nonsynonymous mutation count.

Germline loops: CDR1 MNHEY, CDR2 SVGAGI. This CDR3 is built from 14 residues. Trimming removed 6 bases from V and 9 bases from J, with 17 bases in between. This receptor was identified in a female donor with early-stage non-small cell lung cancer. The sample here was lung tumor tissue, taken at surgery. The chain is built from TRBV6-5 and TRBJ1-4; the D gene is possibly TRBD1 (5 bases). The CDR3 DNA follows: TGTGCCAGCAGCCAACTCCCGGACACAAAAAAACTGTTTTTT. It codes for CASSQLPDTKKLFF.